The TCR beta chain described here comes from a study of graft-versus-host responses after intestinal transplantation. Overall study: Recipients across the board were started on anti-thymocyte globulin induction, then kept on tacrolimus and steroids for about three years. General study findings and limits: GvH clonotypes were identified within recipient marrow, with a subset emerging first in ileum or blood. High graft-versus-host to host-versus-graft clonal ratios were found in allografts of patients who had graft-donor T cell macrochimerism.

With 3 bases clipped from V and 9 bases from J, the junction kept 4 bases outside the gene matches. The CDR3 has 13 residues. CDR1 and CDR2 from the germline V gene are SEHNR and FQNEAQ (reference sequence). Worth noting for this clone: The antigen is not known.

Repertoires were generated with immunoSEQ multiplex PCR, while TCRdb's copy carries only in-frame clones and drops some. The repertoire holds some 15,000 clones, with around 94% as singletons. The clonotype comes from a human patient who received an intestinal transplant, so some T cells may come from the graft donor. V is TRBV7-9 and J is TRBJ1-3, with 8 bases that match TRBD1. The sequences come from PBMCs, collected 9 days after transplant. The CDR3 loop reads CASSFQGASTIYF. CDR3 bases: TGTGCCAGCAGCTTCCAGGGGGCGAGCACCATATATTTT. The full variable domain, rest sourced from reference TRBV7-9 and TRBJ1-3, is DTGVSQNPRHKITKRGQNVTFRCDPISEHNRLYWYRQTLGQGPEFLTYFQNEAQLEKSRLLSDRFSAERPKGSFSTLEIQRTEQGDSAMYLCASSFQGASTIYFGEGSWLTVV.